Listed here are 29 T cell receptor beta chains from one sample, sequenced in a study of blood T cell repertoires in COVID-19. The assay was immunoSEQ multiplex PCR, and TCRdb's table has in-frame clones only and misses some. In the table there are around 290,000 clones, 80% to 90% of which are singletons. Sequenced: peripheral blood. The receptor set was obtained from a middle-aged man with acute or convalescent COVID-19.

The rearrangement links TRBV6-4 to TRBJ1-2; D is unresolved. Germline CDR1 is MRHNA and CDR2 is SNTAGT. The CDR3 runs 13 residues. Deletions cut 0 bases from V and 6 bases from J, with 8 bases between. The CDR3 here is CASSDSKSHGYTF. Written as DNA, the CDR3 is TGTGCCAGCAGTGACTCGAAAAGCCATGGCTACACCTTC.

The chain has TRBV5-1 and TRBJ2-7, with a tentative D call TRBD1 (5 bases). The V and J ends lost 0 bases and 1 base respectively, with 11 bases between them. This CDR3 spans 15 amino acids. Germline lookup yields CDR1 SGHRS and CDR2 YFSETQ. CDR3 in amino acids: CASSLDPGFSYEQYF. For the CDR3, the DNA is TGCGCCAGCAGCTTGGACCCAGGGTTTTCCTACGAGCAGTACTTC.

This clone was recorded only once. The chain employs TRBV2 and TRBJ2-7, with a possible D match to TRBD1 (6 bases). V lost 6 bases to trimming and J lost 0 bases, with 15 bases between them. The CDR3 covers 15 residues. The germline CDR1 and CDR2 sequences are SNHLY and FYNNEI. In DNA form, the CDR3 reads TGTGCCAGCAGGCAGGGGTCCTACAGCTCCTACGAGCAGTACTTC. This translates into CASRQGSYSSYEQYF. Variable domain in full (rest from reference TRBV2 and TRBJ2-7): EPEVTQTPSHQVTQMGQEVILRCVPISNHLYFYWYRQILGQKVEFLVSFYNNEISEKSEIFDDQFSVERPDGSNFTLKIRSTKLEDSAMYFCASRQGSYSSYEQYFGPGTRLTVT.

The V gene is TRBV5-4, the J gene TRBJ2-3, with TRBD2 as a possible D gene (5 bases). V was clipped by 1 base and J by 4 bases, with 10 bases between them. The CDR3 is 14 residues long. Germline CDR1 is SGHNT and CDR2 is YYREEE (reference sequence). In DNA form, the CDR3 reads TGTGCCAGCAGCTTGCGGCTAGCCGCAGATACGCAGTATTTT. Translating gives CASSLRLAADTQYF.

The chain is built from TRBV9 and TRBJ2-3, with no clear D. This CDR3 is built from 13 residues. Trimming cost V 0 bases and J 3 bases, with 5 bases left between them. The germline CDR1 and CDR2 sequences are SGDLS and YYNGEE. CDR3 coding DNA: TGTGCCAGCAGCGTAGCTACGACAGATACGCAGTATTTT. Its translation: CASSVATTDTQYF.

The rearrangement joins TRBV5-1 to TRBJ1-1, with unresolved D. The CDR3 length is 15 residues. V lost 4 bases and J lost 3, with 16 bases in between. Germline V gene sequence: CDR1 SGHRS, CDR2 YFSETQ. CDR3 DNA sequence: TGCGCCAGCAGCGGCGACGGGTGGGTGGACACTGAAGCTTTCTTT. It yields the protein CASSGDGWVDTEAFF.

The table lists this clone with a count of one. CDR3 sequence (DNA): TGTGCCAGCAGCGTGGGCCCCTGGGACACTGAAGCTTTCTTT. It is translated as CASSVGPWDTEAFF. The chain links TRBV11-1 to TRBJ1-1; the D is unclear. V dropped 5 bases and J dropped 3 bases, with 13 bases sitting between them. Germline V CDR1 and CDR2: SGHAT, FQDESV (reference sequence). The CDR3 sequence is 14 residues long.

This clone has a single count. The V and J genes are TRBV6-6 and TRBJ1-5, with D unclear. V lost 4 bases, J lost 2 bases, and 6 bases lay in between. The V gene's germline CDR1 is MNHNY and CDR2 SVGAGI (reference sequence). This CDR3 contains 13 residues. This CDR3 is CASSSNGNQPQHF. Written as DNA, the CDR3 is TGTGCCAGCAGTTCTAATGGCAATCAGCCCCAGCATTTT.

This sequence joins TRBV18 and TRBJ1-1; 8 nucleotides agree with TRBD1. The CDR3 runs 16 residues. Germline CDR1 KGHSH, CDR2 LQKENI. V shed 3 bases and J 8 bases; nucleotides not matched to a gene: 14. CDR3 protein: CASSPNILGTGLEAFF. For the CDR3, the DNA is TGTGCCAGCTCACCTAATATTTTAGGGACAGGCCTCGAAGCTTTCTTT.

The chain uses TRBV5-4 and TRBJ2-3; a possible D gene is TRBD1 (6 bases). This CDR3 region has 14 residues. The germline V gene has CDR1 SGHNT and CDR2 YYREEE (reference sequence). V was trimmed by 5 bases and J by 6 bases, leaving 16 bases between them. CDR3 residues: CASSSTGPGDTQYF. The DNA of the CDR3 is TGTGCCAGCAGTTCTACAGGGCCGGGGGATACGCAGTATTTT.

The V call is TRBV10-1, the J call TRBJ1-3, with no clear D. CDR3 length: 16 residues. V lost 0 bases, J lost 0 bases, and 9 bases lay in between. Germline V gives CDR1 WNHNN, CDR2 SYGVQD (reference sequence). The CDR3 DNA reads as TGCGCCAGCAGTGAGTCACCCCCGAGCTCTGGAAACACCATATATTTT. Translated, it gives CASSESPPSSGNTIYF.

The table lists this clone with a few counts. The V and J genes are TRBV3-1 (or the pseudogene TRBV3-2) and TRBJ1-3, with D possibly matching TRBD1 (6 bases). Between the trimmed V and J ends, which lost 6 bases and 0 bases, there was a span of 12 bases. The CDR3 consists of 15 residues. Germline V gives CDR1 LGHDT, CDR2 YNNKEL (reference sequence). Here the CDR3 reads CASSSQGYSGNTIYF. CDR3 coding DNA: TGTGCCAGCAGTTCGCAGGGGTACTCTGGAAACACCATATATTTT.

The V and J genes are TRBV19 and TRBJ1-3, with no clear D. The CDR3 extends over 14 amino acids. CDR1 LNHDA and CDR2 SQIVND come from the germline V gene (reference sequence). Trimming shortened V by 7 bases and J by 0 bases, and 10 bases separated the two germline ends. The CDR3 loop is CASIEGYSGNTIYF. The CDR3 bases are TGTGCCAGTATTGAGGGTTACTCTGGAAACACCATATATTTT.

CDR3 nucleotides: TGTGCCAGTAGTATACCCCCGGGAGGCACTGAAGCTTTCTTT. Encoded protein: CASSIPPGGTEAFF. The rearrangement uses TRBV19 and TRBJ1-1, with D unclear. The ends were cut back, 2 bases at V and 4 bases at J, with 11 bases in the middle. Germline CDR1 and CDR2: LNHDA and SQIVND (reference sequence). The length of the CDR3 is 14 residues.

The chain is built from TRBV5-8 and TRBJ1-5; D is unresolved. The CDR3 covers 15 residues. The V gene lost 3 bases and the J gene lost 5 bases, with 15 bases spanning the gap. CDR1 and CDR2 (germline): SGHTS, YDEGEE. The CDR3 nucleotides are TGTGCCAGCAGCTCAAGACTGACTTGGGATCAGCCCCAGCATTTT. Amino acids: CASSSRLTWDQPQHF.

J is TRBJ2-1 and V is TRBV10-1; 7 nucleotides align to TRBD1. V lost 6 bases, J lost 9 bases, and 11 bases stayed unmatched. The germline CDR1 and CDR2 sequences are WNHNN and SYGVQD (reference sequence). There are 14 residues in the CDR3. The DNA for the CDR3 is TGCGCCAGCAGCCTGGGACAGTCAGAGATTGAGCAGTTCTTC. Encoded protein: CASSLGQSEIEQFF.

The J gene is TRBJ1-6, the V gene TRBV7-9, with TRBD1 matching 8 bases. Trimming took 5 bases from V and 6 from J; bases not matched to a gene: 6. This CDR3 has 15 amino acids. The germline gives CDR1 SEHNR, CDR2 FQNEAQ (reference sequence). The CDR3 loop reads CASSPAGGLNSPLHF. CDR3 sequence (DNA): TGTGCCAGCAGCCCAGCAGGGGGCCTTAATTCACCCCTCCACTTT.

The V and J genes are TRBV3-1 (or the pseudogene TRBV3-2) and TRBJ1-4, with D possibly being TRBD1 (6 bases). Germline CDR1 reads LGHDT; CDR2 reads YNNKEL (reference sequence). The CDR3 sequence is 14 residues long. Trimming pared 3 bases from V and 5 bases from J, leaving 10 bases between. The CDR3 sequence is CASSQTGGNEKLFF. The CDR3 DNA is TGTGCCAGCAGCCAGACAGGCGGGAATGAAAAACTGTTTTTT.

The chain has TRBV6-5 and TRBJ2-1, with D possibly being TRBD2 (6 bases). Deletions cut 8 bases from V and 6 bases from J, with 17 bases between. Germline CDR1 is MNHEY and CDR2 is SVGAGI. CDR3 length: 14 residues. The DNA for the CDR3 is TGTGCCAGCCTGCGACTAGTTTTAGGCAATGAGCAGTTCTTC. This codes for CASLRLVLGNEQFF.

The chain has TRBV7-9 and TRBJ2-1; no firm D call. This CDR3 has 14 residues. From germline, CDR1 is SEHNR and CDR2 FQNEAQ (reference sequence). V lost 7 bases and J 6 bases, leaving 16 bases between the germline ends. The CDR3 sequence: CASTIQQKSNEQFF. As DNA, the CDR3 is TGTGCCAGCACTATCCAACAGAAGTCCAATGAGCAGTTCTTC.

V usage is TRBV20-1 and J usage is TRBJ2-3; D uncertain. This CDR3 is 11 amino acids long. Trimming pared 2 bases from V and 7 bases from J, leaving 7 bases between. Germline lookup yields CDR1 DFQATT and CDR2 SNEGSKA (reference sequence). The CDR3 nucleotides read TGCAGTGCTAGATTCTTAAATACGCAGTATTTT. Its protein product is CSARFLNTQYF.

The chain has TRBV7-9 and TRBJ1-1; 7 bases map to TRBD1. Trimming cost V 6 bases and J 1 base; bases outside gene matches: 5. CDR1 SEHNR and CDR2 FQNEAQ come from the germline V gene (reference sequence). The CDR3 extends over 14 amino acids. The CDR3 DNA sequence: TGTGCCAGCAGTTTGGACAGGTCGAACACTGAAGCTTTCTTT. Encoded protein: CASSLDRSNTEAFF.

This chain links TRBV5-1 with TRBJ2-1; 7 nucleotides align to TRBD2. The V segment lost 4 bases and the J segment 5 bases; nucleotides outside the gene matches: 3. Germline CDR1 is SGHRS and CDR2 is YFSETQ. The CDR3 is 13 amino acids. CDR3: CASSPGRHNEQFF. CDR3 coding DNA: TGCGCCAGCAGCCCCGGGAGGCACAATGAGCAGTTCTTC.

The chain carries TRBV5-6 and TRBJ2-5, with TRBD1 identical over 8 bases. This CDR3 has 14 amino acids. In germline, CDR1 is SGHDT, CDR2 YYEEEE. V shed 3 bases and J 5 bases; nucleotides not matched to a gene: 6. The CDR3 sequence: CASSSDRGTETQYF. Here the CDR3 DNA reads TGTGCCAGCAGCTCTGACAGGGGAACTGAGACCCAGTACTTC.

The CDR3 DNA reads as TGTGCCACCAGTCCGAGGACCGGGGAGCTGTTTTTT. It translates to CATSPRTGELFF. The chain joins TRBV24-1 to TRBJ2-2; D gene uncertain. V dropped 6 bases and J dropped 5 bases, with 6 bases sitting between them. This CDR3 contains 12 residues. CDR1 is KGHDR and CDR2 is SFDVKD in the germline V gene.

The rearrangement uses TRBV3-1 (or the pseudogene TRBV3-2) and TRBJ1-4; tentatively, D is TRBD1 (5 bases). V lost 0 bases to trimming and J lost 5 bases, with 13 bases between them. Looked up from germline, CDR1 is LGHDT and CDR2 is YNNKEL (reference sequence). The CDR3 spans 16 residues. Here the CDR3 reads CASSQEMRGGNEKLFF. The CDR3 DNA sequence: TGTGCCAGCAGCCAAGAGATGAGGGGAGGGAATGAAAAACTGTTTTTT.

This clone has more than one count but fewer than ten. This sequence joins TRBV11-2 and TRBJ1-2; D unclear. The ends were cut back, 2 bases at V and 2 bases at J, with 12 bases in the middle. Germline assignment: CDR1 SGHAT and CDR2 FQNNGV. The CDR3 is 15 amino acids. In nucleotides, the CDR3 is TGTGCCAGCAGCTTATATCCGGGAGGGAACTATGGCTACACCTTC. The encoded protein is CASSLYPGGNYGYTF.

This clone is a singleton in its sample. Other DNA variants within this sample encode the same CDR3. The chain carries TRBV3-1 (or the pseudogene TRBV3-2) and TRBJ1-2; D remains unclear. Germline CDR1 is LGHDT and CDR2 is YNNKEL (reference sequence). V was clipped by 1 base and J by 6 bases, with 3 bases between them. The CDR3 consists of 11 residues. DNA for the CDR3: TGTGCCAGCAGCCAAGCCAATGGCTACACCTTC. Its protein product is CASSQANGYTF.

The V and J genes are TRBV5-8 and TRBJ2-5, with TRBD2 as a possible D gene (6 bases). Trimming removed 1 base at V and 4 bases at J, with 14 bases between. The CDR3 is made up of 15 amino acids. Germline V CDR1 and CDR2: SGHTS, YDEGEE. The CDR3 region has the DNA TGTGCCAGCAGCTTGACGGGTCCCGGGGGAGAGACCCAGTACTTC. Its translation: CASSLTGPGGETQYF.